A single sample gave rise to the 19 T cell receptor beta chains below, sequenced in a study of blood T cell repertoires in COVID-19. Libraries were prepared by immunoSEQ multiplex PCR; TCRdb keeps only in-frame clonotypes and omits some of them. The table has some 260,000 clones, 88% seen once. Sequenced material: peripheral blood. The receptors stem from a woman in her 70s with COVID-19, enrolled during active disease.

The gene calls are TRBV6-5 and TRBJ1-5; D is uncertain. The V end was cut by 5 bases, the J end by 0 bases, with 11 bases between. The germline CDR1 and CDR2 sequences are MNHEY and SVGAGI. The CDR3 contains 15 residues. This chain's CDR3 is CASSTTVNSNQPQHF. Here the CDR3 DNA reads TGTGCCAGCAGTACCACGGTTAATAGCAATCAGCCCCAGCATTTT.

The chain recombines TRBV7-6 with TRBJ2-6; D is perhaps TRBD2 (6 bases). V lost 5 bases and J lost 2, with 16 bases in between. The CDR3 runs 17 residues. Germline CDR1 reads SGHVS; CDR2 reads FNYEAQ. CDR3 DNA sequence: TGTGCCAGCAGCGTAAGACTAGTAAGCGCTGGGGCCAACGTCCTGACTTTC. It specifies CASSVRLVSAGANVLTF. Combining the CDR3 with reference TRBV7-6 and TRBJ2-6 gives the whole variable domain GAGVSQSPRYKVTKRGQDVALRCDPISGHVSLYWYRQALGQGPEFLTYFNYEAQQDKSGLPNDRFSAERPEGSISTLTIQRTEQRDSAMYRCASSVRLVSAGANVLTFGAGSRLTVL.

The rearrangement links TRBV4-1 to TRBJ2-4, with D perhaps matching TRBD1 (6 bases). With 7 bases removed from V and 9 bases from J, the gap between germline ends came to 19 bases. CDR1 is MGHRA and CDR2 is YSYEKL in the germline V gene. This CDR3 is 14 amino acids long. Here the CDR3 DNA reads TGCGCCAGCACTGGGACACGCGGTCTGGGCATTCAGTACTTC. It yields the protein CASTGTRGLGIQYF.

V and J are TRBV7-3 and TRBJ1-1; 9 bases agree with TRBD1. The CDR3 has 15 amino acids. Germline assignment: CDR1 SGHTA and CDR2 FQGTGA. Trimming removed 5 bases from V and 5 bases from J; junction bases left unmatched: 9. CDR3: CASSRTGGALTEAFF. CDR3 bases: TGTGCCAGCAGCCGAACAGGGGGCGCATTGACTGAAGCTTTCTTT.

The chain has TRBV6-5 and TRBJ2-2, with D maybe TRBD2 (6 bases). CDR1 is MNHEY, CDR2 SVGAGI, per germline. There are 15 residues in the CDR3. V shed 2 bases and J shed 1 base, with 8 bases lying between them. Here the CDR3 reads CASSYLGGNTGELFF. CDR3 DNA: TGTGCCAGCAGTTACCTGGGGGGGAACACCGGGGAGCTGTTTTTT.

The V and J genes are TRBV4-2 and TRBJ2-5; 9 bases map to TRBD2. The length of the CDR3 is 16 residues. CDR1 LGHNA and CDR2 YNFKEQ come from the germline V gene. V trimming: 2 bases; J trimming: 7 bases; junction bases outside the gene matches: 11. CDR3 sequence reads: CASSQSSGTPSRTQYF. CDR3 nucleotides: TGTGCCAGCAGCCAATCTAGCGGGACGCCCTCGAGGACCCAGTACTTC.

V and J are TRBV6-4 and TRBJ2-1, with D possibly matching TRBD2 (5 bases). Germline CDR1 reads MRHNA; CDR2 reads SNTAGT. CDR3 size: 15 residues. Trimming took off 6 bases at V and 3 bases at J, with 15 bases between the two ends. CDR3 coding DNA: TGTGCCAGCAGCGGCAGAGGTGGGAGCTACAATGAGCAGTTCTTC. It yields the protein CASSGRGGSYNEQFF.

The genes are TRBV5-1 and TRBJ1-2; D unclear. The CDR3 sequence is 15 residues long. In germline, CDR1 is SGHRS, CDR2 YFSETQ. V shed 0 bases and J shed 6 bases, with 15 bases lying between them. This CDR3 is CASSLGALRLNGYTF. The CDR3 DNA follows: TGCGCCAGCAGCTTGGGAGCCCTCCGCCTGAATGGCTACACCTTC.

This rearrangement joins TRBV1 to TRBJ2-5; the D call TRBD1 from the table was never checked on the DNA. TRBV1 is described as a pseudogene. The CDR3 is 17 residues long. The CDR3 loop reads CTSSPQWQGAAQETQYF. CDR3 coding DNA: TGCACCAGCAGCCCCCAATGGCAGGGGGCGGCCCAAGAGACCCAGTACTTC.

The chain uses TRBV5-8 and TRBJ2-7; D might be TRBD2 (6 bases). Germline V lookup: CDR1 SGHTS, CDR2 YDEGEE. The CDR3 runs to 13 residues. The ends were cut back, 2 bases at V and 6 bases at J, with 12 bases in the middle. CDR3 in DNA: TGTGCCAGCAGCTTCGCGGGGCGTCCCGAGCAGTACTTC. This translates into CASSFAGRPEQYF.

The CDR3 DNA follows: TGCGCCAGCAGCTTGGTTCCGGGAGTTCACAATGAGCAGTTCTTC. Translating it yields CASSLVPGVHNEQFF. The rearrangement joins TRBV5-1 to TRBJ2-1; weak D call: TRBD2 (6 bases). The germline V gene has CDR1 SGHRS and CDR2 YFSETQ. CDR3 size: 15 residues. The V end was cut by 0 bases, the J end by 5 bases, with 12 bases between.

The V gene is TRBV7-8, the J gene TRBJ2-7; maybe TRBD1 (5 bases). CDR1 and CDR2 from the germline V gene are SGHVS and FQNEAQ. The CDR3 is 15 residues long. V shed 5 bases and J shed 0 bases, with 14 bases lying between them. CDR3 protein: CASSPRGPSSYEQYF. The DNA of the CDR3 is TGTGCCAGCAGCCCAAGGGGCCCGAGCTCCTACGAGCAGTACTTC.

The rearrangement joins TRBV4-2 to TRBJ2-5; maybe TRBD2 (5 bases). Trimming took 2 bases from V and 2 from J, leaving 12 bases between them. Germline CDR1 and CDR2: LGHNA and YNFKEQ. The CDR3 consists of 15 residues. DNA for the CDR3: TGTGCCAGCAGCCAACCAGACGAGCGGCAAGAGACCCAGTACTTC. Its protein product is CASSQPDERQETQYF.

In DNA, the CDR3 is TGCGCCAGCAGCTTGTCCGGGACAGGGGGCCCTGAAGCTTTCTTT. Protein: CASSLSGTGGPEAFF. The rearrangement joins TRBV5-1 to TRBJ1-1, with TRBD1 matching 12 bases. Losses at the gene ends were 1 base for V and 6 bases for J; bases not matched to a gene: 4. This CDR3 has 15 amino acids. CDR1 is SGHRS, CDR2 YFSETQ, per germline.

The rearrangement joins TRBV4-1 to TRBJ1-2; 9 bases agree with TRBD1. The CDR3 consists of 18 residues. Germline V gene data show CDR1 as MGHRA and CDR2 as YSYEKL. V trimming: 1 base; J trimming: 3 bases; junction bases outside the gene matches: 12. CDR3: CASSQVTGGNSYDYGYTF. In nucleotides, the CDR3 is TGCGCCAGCAGCCAAGTGACAGGGGGAAATAGTTACGACTATGGCTACACCTTC.

The chain joins TRBV9 to TRBJ1-3, with D possibly matching TRBD1 (6 bases). CDR3 length: 18 amino acids. Germline CDR1 and CDR2: SGDLS and YYNGEE. With 2 bases removed from V and 4 bases from J, the gap between germline ends came to 22 bases. CDR3 nucleotide sequence: TGTGCCAGCAGCGTTGTAGGCTCTCTGGGACAAGCAGGAAACACCATATATTTT. This encodes CASSVVGSLGQAGNTIYF.

The chain combines TRBV28 with TRBJ2-3; 10 bases are a match to TRBD1. This CDR3 spans 17 amino acids. J gave up 5 bases and V 7 bases, and 15 bases lay outside the gene matches. Germline V gene data show CDR1 as MDHEN and CDR2 as SYDVKM. The CDR3 loop reads CASNGAQGQGLGDTQYF. CDR3 DNA sequence: TGTGCCAGCAACGGGGCTCAGGGACAGGGGTTGGGAGATACGCAGTATTTT.

The rearrangement uses TRBV19 and TRBJ1-2; tentative D call: TRBD1 (5 bases). In germline, CDR1 is LNHDA, CDR2 SQIVND (reference sequence). V was trimmed by 5 bases and J by 8 bases, leaving 12 bases between them. CDR3 size: 12 residues. The CDR3 sequence is CASSLQGDGYTF. CDR3 DNA sequence: TGTGCCAGTAGTTTGCAGGGTGACGGCTACACCTTC.

This chain connects TRBV29-1 to TRBJ1-4; possible D gene TRBD1, 6 bases. The CDR3 consists of 15 residues. V was cut by 6 bases and J by 8 bases, with 22 bases left in between. Germline V CDR1 and CDR2: SQVTM, ANQGSEA. CDR3: CSVTPRGASKEKLFF. The CDR3 DNA sequence: TGCAGCGTCACGCCACGGGGGGCGAGTAAGGAAAAACTGTTTTTT.